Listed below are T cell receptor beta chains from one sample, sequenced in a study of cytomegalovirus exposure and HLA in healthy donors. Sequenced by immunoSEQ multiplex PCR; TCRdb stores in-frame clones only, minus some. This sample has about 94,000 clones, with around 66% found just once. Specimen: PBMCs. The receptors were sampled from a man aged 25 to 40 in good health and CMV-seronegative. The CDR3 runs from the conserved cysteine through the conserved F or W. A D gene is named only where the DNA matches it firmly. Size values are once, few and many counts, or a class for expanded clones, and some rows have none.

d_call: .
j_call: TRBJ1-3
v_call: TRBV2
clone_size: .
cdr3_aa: CASSRLDSSGNTIYF
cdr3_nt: TGTGCCAGCAGTCGGCTGGACAGCTCTGGAAACACCATATATTTT

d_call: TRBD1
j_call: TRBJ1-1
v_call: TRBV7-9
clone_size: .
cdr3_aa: CASSVPGQGAEAFF
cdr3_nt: TGTGCCAGCAGCGTTCCGGGACAGGGCGCTGAAGCTTTCTTT

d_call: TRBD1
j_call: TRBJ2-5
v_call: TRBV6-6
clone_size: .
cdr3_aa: CASSRTGGRETQYF
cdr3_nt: TGTGCCAGCAGTCGGACAGGGGGCAGGGAGACCCAGTACTTC

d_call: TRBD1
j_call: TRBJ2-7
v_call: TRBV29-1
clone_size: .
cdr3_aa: CSVEDRDRGPYEQYF
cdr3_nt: TGCAGCGTCGAGGATAGGGACAGGGGGCCCTACGAGCAGTACTTC

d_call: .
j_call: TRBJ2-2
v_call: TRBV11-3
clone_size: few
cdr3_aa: CASSPEGAGELFF
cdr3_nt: TGTGCCAGCAGCCCCGAAGGGGCCGGGGAGCTGTTTTTT

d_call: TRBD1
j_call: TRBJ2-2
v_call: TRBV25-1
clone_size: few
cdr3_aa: CASSPLRTGVGELFF
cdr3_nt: TGTGCCAGCAGTCCACTCCGGACAGGGGTTGGGGAGCTGTTTTTT

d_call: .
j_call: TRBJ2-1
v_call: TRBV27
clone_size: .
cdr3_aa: CASSFDSNEQFF
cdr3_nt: TGTGCCAGCAGTTTCGACAGCAATGAGCAGTTCTTC

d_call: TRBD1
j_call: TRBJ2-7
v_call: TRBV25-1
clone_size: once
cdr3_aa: CASSGSTGVDYEQYF
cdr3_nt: TGTGCCAGCAGTGGGTCGACAGGGGTCGACTACGAGCAGTACTTC

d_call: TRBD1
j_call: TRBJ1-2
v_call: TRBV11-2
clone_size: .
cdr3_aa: CASSSTGTGKFGYTF
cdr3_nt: TGTGCCAGCAGCTCTACCGGGACAGGCAAATTTGGCTACACCTTC

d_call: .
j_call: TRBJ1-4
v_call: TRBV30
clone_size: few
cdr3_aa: CAGEGIRGEKLFF
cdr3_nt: TGTGCGGGAGAGGGGATCCGGGGGGAAAAACTGTTTTTT

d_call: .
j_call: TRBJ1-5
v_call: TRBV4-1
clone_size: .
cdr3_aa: CASSQAGGPDNQPQHF
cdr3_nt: TGCGCCAGCAGCCAAGCGGGAGGGCCTGACAATCAGCCCCAGCATTTT

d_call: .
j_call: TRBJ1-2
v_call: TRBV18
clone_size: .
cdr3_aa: CASSPNPTALNYGYTF
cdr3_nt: TGTGCCAGCTCACCGAACCCGACAGCCCTCAACTATGGCTACACCTTC

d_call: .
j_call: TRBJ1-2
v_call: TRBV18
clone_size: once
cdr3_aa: CTSSPDSTNYGYTF
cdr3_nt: TGTACCAGCTCACCGGACAGCACTAACTATGGCTACACCTTC

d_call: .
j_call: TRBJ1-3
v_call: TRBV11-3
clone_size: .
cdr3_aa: CASSLQYGNTIYF
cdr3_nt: TGTGCCAGCAGCTTGCAGTATGGAAACACCATATATTTT

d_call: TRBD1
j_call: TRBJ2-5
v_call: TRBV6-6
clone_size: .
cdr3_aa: CASSYGTGGPETQYF
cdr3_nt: TGTGCCAGCAGTTACGGGACAGGGGGTCCAGAGACCCAGTACTTC

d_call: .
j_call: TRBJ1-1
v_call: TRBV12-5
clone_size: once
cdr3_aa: CASGLVMGRWTEAFF
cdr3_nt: TGTGCTAGTGGTTTGGTAATGGGGAGGTGGACTGAAGCTTTCTTT

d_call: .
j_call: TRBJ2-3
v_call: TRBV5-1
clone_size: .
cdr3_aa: CASSLGGHQDTQYF
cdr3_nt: TGCGCCAGCAGCTTAGGCGGGCATCAAGATACGCAGTATTTT

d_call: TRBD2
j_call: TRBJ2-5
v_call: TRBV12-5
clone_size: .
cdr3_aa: CASGYLTSGRNRTQYF
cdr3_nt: TGTGCTAGTGGTTATCTGACTAGCGGGAGGAATCGGACCCAGTACTTC

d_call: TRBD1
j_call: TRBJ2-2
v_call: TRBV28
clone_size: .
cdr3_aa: CASSLPRDRGGRELFF
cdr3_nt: TGTGCCAGCAGTTTACCGAGGGACAGGGGAGGCAGGGAGCTGTTTTTT

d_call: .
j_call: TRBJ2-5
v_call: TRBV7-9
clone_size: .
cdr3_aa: CASSLEQTQYF
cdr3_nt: TGTGCCAGCAGCTTAGAGCAGACCCAGTACTTC

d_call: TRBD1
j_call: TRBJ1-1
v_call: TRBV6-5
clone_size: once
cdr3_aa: CASSRQGGNTEAFF
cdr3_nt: TGTGCCAGCAGCAGACAGGGTGGAAACACTGAAGCTTTCTTT

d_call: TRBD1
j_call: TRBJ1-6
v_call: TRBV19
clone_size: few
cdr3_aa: CASSTGTGERTPLHF
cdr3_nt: TGTGCCAGTAGTACCGGGACAGGGGAAAGGACACCCCTCCACTTT

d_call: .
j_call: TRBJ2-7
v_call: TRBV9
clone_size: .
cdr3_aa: CASSVAGYTSYEQYF
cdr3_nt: TGTGCCAGCAGCGTAGCAGGCTACACCTCCTACGAGCAGTACTTC

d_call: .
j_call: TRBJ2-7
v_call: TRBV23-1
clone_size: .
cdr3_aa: CASKLMAGHEQYF
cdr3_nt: TGCGCCAGCAAACTTATGGCAGGGCACGAGCAGTACTTC

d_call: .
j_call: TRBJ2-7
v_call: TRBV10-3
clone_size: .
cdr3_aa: CAISEEGRSYEQYF
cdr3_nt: TGTGCCATCAGTGAGGAAGGGAGGTCCTACGAGCAGTACTTC

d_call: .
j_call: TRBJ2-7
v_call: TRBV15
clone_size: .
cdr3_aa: CATSRAMLNEQYF
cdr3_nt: TGTGCCACCAGCAGAGCCATGCTGAACGAGCAGTACTTC

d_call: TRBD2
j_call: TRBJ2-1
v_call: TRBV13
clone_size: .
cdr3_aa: CASSGLAGVYNEQFF
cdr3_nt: TGTGCCAGCAGCGGACTAGCGGGGGTTTACAATGAGCAGTTCTTC

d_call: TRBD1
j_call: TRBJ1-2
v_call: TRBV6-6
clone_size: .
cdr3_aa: CASSSGTGMGGYTF
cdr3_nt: TGTGCCAGCAGTTCCGGGACAGGGATGGGGGGCTACACCTTC

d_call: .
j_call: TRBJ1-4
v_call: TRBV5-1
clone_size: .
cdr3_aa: CASSLNNRAASEKLFF
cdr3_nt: TGCGCCAGCAGCTTAAATAACAGGGCGGCTAGTGAAAAACTGTTTTTT